What follows describes a single T cell receptor (beta chain). Its antigen is undetermined. Repeated repertoire sampling spanned the course of chemoradiotherapy. Sequencing used immunoSEQ multiplex PCR; TCRdb keeps in-frame clones, though not all of them. The repertoire has tens of thousands of clones, 70% to 90% of them found once; the top ten carry around 2.3%. The entry originates in a study of chemoradiotherapy in HPV16-positive cancers. Study summary: A couple of HPV16-positive patients' cells yielded candidate HPV-specific clones and common motifs. Points from the study as a whole: For HPV16-positive patients, expanding HPV-responsive T cells associated with longer recurrence-free survival. Candidate HPV-specific clones and E7-related TCR motifs grew in tumor during treatment.

The sequence came from a human donor with HPV-associated anogenital cancer. Sequencing used blood, obtained from a patient who underwent chemoradiotherapy.

The CDR3 loop is CASSLGGNTIYF. The CDR3 region has the DNA TGTGCCAGCAGCTTAGGGGGCAACACCATATATTTT. The rearrangement links TRBV7-6 to TRBJ1-3; possibly TRBD1 for D (5 bases). Deletions cut 1 base from V and 7 bases from J, with 5 bases between. This CDR3 region has 12 residues. CDR1 SGHVS and CDR2 FNYEAQ come from the germline V gene.